The next 18 T cell receptor beta chains were all read from a single sample in a study of cytomegalovirus exposure and HLA in healthy donors. Both 60 Vbeta primers and 13 Jbeta primers went into the PCR. Produced via immunoSEQ multiplex PCR; TCRdb's table is partial and in-frame only. In the table there are 170,000 or so clones, 77% of which are singletons. Sequenced input: PBMCs. These receptor sequences come from a woman in her 30s in good health and CMV-seropositive.

The chain joins TRBV6-1 to TRBJ2-5; the match to TRBD2 covers 8 bases. V was clipped by 5 bases and J by 11 bases; unmatched bases: 10. The germline V gene has CDR1 MNHNS and CDR2 SASEGT. The CDR3 is 13 amino acids. CDR3 sequence: CASSLAGLREQYF. The DNA of the CDR3 is TGTGCCAGCAGTTTAGCGGGACTGAGGGAGCAGTACTTC.

The rearrangement links TRBV10-1 to TRBJ2-1; 10 bases match TRBD1. CDR3 length equals 16 residues. Germline V lookup: CDR1 WNHNN, CDR2 SYGVQD (reference sequence). Trimming at V came to 7 bases and at J to 7 bases, leaving 13 bases not matched to a gene. The CDR3, as DNA: TGCGCCAGCACGCTTGGGGGGACAGGGGCCTCGAATGAGCAGTTCTTC. This translates into CASTLGGTGASNEQFF.

The J gene is TRBJ1-1, the V gene TRBV11-3; 10 positions agree with TRBD1. The germline CDR1 and CDR2 sequences are SGHNT and YENEEA. CDR3 length: 14 residues. Trimming removed 5 bases from V and 4 bases from J; junction bases left unmatched: 4. The CDR3 loop is CASSRTGGGTEAFF. The CDR3 nucleotides are TGTGCCAGCAGCCGGACAGGGGGAGGCACTGAAGCTTTCTTT.

The genes are TRBV9 and TRBJ2-2, with a weak D call TRBD2 (5 bases). The V and J ends lost 0 bases and 0 bases respectively, with 21 bases between them. CDR1 and CDR2 (germline): SGDLS, YYNGEE. The CDR3 runs to 20 residues. The CDR3 reads CASSVAFPWEPAPNTGELFF. DNA for the CDR3: TGTGCCAGCAGCGTAGCTTTTCCTTGGGAGCCAGCCCCGAACACCGGGGAGCTGTTTTTT.

The rearrangement joins TRBV7-9 to TRBJ1-2; 9 nucleotides agree with TRBD1. This CDR3 spans 13 amino acids. Germline V CDR1 and CDR2: SEHNR, FQNEAQ (reference sequence). Trimming took 3 bases from V and 8 from J; bases not matched to a gene: 4. The CDR3 reads CASSLGTGNGYTF. CDR3 bases: TGTGCCAGCAGCTTGGGGACAGGGAACGGCTACACCTTC.

The chain has TRBV19 and TRBJ2-7, with 11 bases identical to TRBD1. CDR1 LNHDA and CDR2 SQIVND come from the germline V gene (reference sequence). V trimming: 7 bases; J trimming: 4 bases; junction bases outside the gene matches: 9. The CDR3 extends over 15 amino acids. In DNA form, the CDR3 reads TGTGCCAGTACCGGCTGGGGGACAGGGGGATACGAGCAGTACTTC. It codes for CASTGWGTGGYEQYF.

This clone was seen only a few times. CDR3 sequence (DNA): TGCAGTGCTGCGCCCGGAGATACGCAGTATTTT. Protein sequence: CSAAPGDTQYF. The chain combines TRBV20-1 with TRBJ2-3; D unresolved. CDR1 is DFQATT, CDR2 SNEGSKA, per germline (reference sequence). CDR3 size: 11 residues. V shed 5 bases and J shed 5 bases, with 8 bases lying between them.

The J gene is TRBJ2-2, the V gene TRBV6-6; a weak D match, TRBD1 (5 bases). CDR1 is MNHNY and CDR2 is SVGAGI in the germline V gene (reference sequence). Trimming stripped 5 bases from V and 6 bases from J, with 7 bases between. The CDR3 contains 12 residues. The DNA of the CDR3 is TGTGCCAGCAGTCCCAGGGCCGGGGAGCTGTTTTTT. This codes for CASSPRAGELFF.

The chain couples TRBV9 to TRBJ1-1, with D possibly being TRBD1 (5 bases). The CDR3 loop spans 14 amino acids. CDR1 is SGDLS and CDR2 is YYNGEE in the germline V gene. Trimming took 5 bases from V and 5 from J, leaving 16 bases between them. This CDR3 is CASSLLPGQTEAFF. The CDR3 nucleotides are TGTGCCAGCAGTCTTCTACCAGGGCAGACTGAAGCTTTCTTT.

The chain recombines TRBV27 with TRBJ1-1, with unresolved D. CDR1 MNHEY and CDR2 SMNVEV come from the germline V gene (reference sequence). The CDR3 has 14 amino acids. Trimming removed 7 bases at V and 0 bases at J, with 12 bases between. Written as DNA, the CDR3 is TGTGCCAGCATTAATATGAGAATGAACACTGAAGCTTTCTTT. Residues: CASINMRMNTEAFF.

The genes are TRBV28 and TRBJ1-1, with D tentatively TRBD1 (5 bases). CDR1 is MDHEN and CDR2 is SYDVKM in the germline V gene. Trimming stripped 5 bases from V and 5 bases from J, with 15 bases between. The CDR3 sequence is 14 residues long. The CDR3 is CASSVSGLATEAFF. The CDR3 DNA sequence: TGTGCCAGCAGTGTCTCAGGGCTAGCGACTGAAGCTTTCTTT.

The genes are TRBV6-5 and TRBJ2-7, with a tentative D call TRBD2 (6 bases). With 5 bases removed from V and 3 bases from J, the gap between germline ends came to 17 bases. This CDR3 is 15 amino acids long. The germline V gene encodes CDR1 MNHEY and CDR2 SVGAGI. The CDR3 bases are TGTGCCAGCAGTCGAACGAGGACGCGGGACTACGAGCAGTACTTC. It specifies CASSRTRTRDYEQYF.

This chain joins TRBV12-5 and TRBJ2-3; the match to TRBD1 covers 11 bases. J was trimmed by 2 bases and V by 7 bases; bases with no gene match: 8. Germline CDR1 reads LGHNT; CDR2 reads FRNRAP. The CDR3 is 16 residues long. The CDR3 reads CASVSGTGGFTDTQYF. As DNA, the CDR3 is TGTGCTAGTGTTTCAGGGACAGGGGGATTCACAGATACGCAGTATTTT.

This clone has more than one count but fewer than ten. The gene calls are TRBV5-5 and TRBJ1-1; tentatively, D is TRBD1 (5 bases). The CDR3 loop spans 13 amino acids. The germline gives CDR1 SGHKS, CDR2 YYEKEE (reference sequence). V lost 1 base to trimming and J lost 5 bases, with 9 bases between them. Written as DNA, the CDR3 is TGTGCCAGCAGCTTGACAGGTAATACTGAAGCTTTCTTT. Its translation: CASSLTGNTEAFF. Looking up the rest from reference TRBV5-5 and TRBJ1-1 gives the full variable domain: DAGVTQSPTHLIKTRGQQVTLRCSPISGHKSVSWYQQVLGQGPQFIFQYYEKEERGRGNFPDRFSARQFPNYSSELNVNALLLGDSALYLCASSLTGNTEAFFGQGTRLTVV.

This chain uses TRBV15 with TRBJ2-2; D is ambiguous. Trimming took off 2 bases at V and 0 bases at J, with 7 bases between the two ends. CDR1 and CDR2 from the germline V gene are LNHNV and YYDKDF (reference sequence). This CDR3 contains 15 residues. Here the CDR3 reads CATSRTETNTGELFF. In nucleotides, the CDR3 is TGTGCCACCAGCAGAACAGAGACGAACACCGGGGAGCTGTTTTTT. Supplemented by reference TRBV15 and TRBJ2-2, the full variable domain reads DAMVIQNPRYQVTQFGKPVTLSCSQTLNHNVMYWYQQKSSQAPKLLFHYYDKDFNNEADTPDNFQSRRPNTSFCFLDIRSPGLGDTAMYLCATSRTETNTGELFFGEGSRLTVL.

This chain connects TRBV2 to TRBJ1-4; 9 nucleotides match TRBD1. This CDR3 is 16 amino acids long. The V segment lost 4 bases and the J segment 8 bases; nucleotides outside the gene matches: 11. Germline assignment: CDR1 SNHLY and CDR2 FYNNEI. DNA of the CDR3: TGTGCCAGCAGTGTTTTACAGGGGGCTTTCGCCGAAAAACTGTTTTTT. It specifies CASSVLQGAFAEKLFF.

This clone was recorded a few times. The chain links TRBV19 to TRBJ1-5; TRBD1 matches 9 bases. The CDR3 extends over 14 amino acids. The germline CDR1 and CDR2 sequences are LNHDA and SQIVND (reference sequence). V shed 6 bases and J 13 bases; nucleotides not matched to a gene: 13. CDR3 DNA: TGTGCCAGTAGATCCGGGACAGGGAAAGCCCATCAGCATTTT. It translates to CASRSGTGKAHQHF.

The rearrangement links TRBV15 to TRBJ1-2; TRBD1 matches at 9 bases. V shed 0 bases and J 4 bases; nucleotides not matched to a gene: 3. The CDR3 loop spans 15 amino acids. The germline V gene encodes CDR1 LNHNV and CDR2 YYDKDF (reference sequence). The CDR3 region is CATSREGQGSYGYTF. The CDR3 bases are TGTGCCACCAGCAGAGAGGGACAGGGCAGCTATGGCTACACCTTC.